This TCR beta chain was documented in a study of identical twins. Everyone who donated was a healthy Caucasian. MiXCR, run by TCRdb on the 5' RACE reads, gives a single entry per CDR3 protein. The data hold 1,800,000 or so distinct CDR3 sequences, with roughly 35% observed a single time. The CDR3 runs to 13 residues. With 3 bases removed from V and 1 base from J, the gap between germline ends came to 6 bases. Germline V gives CDR1 ENHRY, CDR2 SYGVKD. This clonotype was counted between two and nine times. The chain carries TRBV10-3 and TRBJ1-1; no definite D call. Specimen: cord blood. This TCR was sampled from a newborn girl in good health. DNA of the CDR3: TGTGCCATCAGTGATACAGAGAACACTGAAGCTTTCTTT. Translating it yields CAISDTENTEAFF.